These T cell receptor beta chains were read from a single sample in a study of T cell responses to AZD1222 COVID-19 vaccine. Using immunoSEQ multiplex PCR, the repertoire was profiled, and TCRdb retains in-frame clones only, with some absent. The sample consists of about 94,000 clones, approximately 90% of them appearing once. The material was peripheral blood, obtained 28 days after the second AZD1222 dose. The receptors were sampled from an adult who received the AZD1222 COVID-19 vaccine. Each CDR3 is given with its conserved first and last residue. A D gene is named only where the DNA matches it firmly. The size of a clone is reported for some rows only, either as once, few or many, or as a class for expanded clones.

cdr3_length,d_call,j_call,v_call,clone_size,cdr3_nt,cdr3_aa
14,.,TRBJ1-6,TRBV9,.,TGTGCCAGCAGCGCCCAGTCATCCAATTCACCCCTCCACTTT,CASSAQSSNSPLHF
14,.,TRBJ1-6,TRBV2,.,TGTGCCAGCAGTGATATCGGTACGGCCGTCCCCCTCCACTTT,CASSDIGTAVPLHF
13,.,TRBJ2-3,TRBV5-6,once,TGTGCCAGCAGCTTTCAGGGCCGAGATACGCAGTATTTT,CASSFQGRDTQYF
15,TRBD1,TRBJ1-6,TRBV7-6,.,TGTGCCAGCAGCCTTAGACAGGGATCAAATTCACCCCTCCACTTT,CASSLRQGSNSPLHF
15,TRBD1,TRBJ1-6,TRBV6-1,few,TGTGCCAGCAGTGAATTCCGGACAGGGAATTCACCCCTCCACTTT,CASSEFRTGNSPLHF
17,.,TRBJ2-3,TRBV20-1,.,TGCAGTGCTAGTTCCCAATTACAGGGTTCTAGCACAGATACGCAGTATTTT,CSASSQLQGSSTDTQYF
16,TRBD1,TRBJ1-5,TRBV5-6,.,TGTGCCAGCAGCTGGACAGGGGGCCATAGCAATCAGCCCCAGCATTTT,CASSWTGGHSNQPQHF
13,TRBD2,TRBJ2-7,TRBV7-9,.,TGTGCCAGCAGCCCAAAGGGAGGGGCCGAGCAGTACTTC,CASSPKGGAEQYF
13,TRBD2,TRBJ2-3,TRBV3-1/TRBV3-2,.,TGTGCCAGCGGACTAGGAAGCACAGATACGCAGTATTTT,CASGLGSTDTQYF
13,.,TRBJ2-3,TRBV5-1,.,TGCGCCAGCAGCTCGAGTCCCTCAGATACGCAGTATTTT,CASSSSPSDTQYF
14,TRBD2,TRBJ2-1,TRBV30,.,TGTGCCTGGAGTATTGCTAGCGGGAAAAATGAGCAGTTCTTC,CAWSIASGKNEQFF
13,.,TRBJ1-5,TRBV21-1,.,TGTGCCAGCAGCAAGGGGAACGGTCAGCCCCAGCATTTT,CASSKGNGQPQHF
13,TRBD1,TRBJ1-5,TRBV2,.,TGTGCCAGCAGTGTGACAGGGTATCAGCCCCAGCATTTT,CASSVTGYQPQHF
14,.,TRBJ1-2,TRBV6-6,.,TGTGCCAGCAGTTACGACAGCACTTACTATGGCTACACCTTC,CASSYDSTYYGYTF
15,TRBD1,TRBJ2-3,TRBV29-1,.,TGCAGCGTATGTCGTGGACAGGCAGACACAGATACGCAGTATTTT,CSVCRGQADTDTQYF
16,TRBD2,TRBJ2-1,TRBV15,.,TGTGCCACCAGCAGAGTAGCGGGAGGGGCCTACAATGAGCAGTTCTTC,CATSRVAGGAYNEQFF
15,TRBD2,TRBJ2-1,TRBV7-9,.,TGTGCCAGCAGCTCAACTAGCAGCGGGGACCCTGAGCAGTTCTTC,CASSSTSSGDPEQFF
13,TRBD1,TRBJ1-5,TRBV20-1,.,TGCAGTGCTAGTACAGGGGGCGAACAGCCCCAGCATTTT,CSASTGGEQPQHF
13,.,TRBJ2-5,TRBV14,.,TGTGCCAGCAGCCAAGGTGTAGGGGAGACCCAGTACTTC,CASSQGVGETQYF
12,TRBD1,TRBJ1-1,TRBV6-6,.,TGTGCCAGCAGGAGACAGGGCACTGAAGCTTTCTTT,CASRRQGTEAFF
15,TRBD1,TRBJ1-6,TRBV3-1/TRBV3-2,.,TGTGCCAGCAGCCAGGTCGACAGGGGTTACTCACCCCTCCACTTT,CASSQVDRGYSPLHF
15,.,TRBJ2-5,TRBV11-3,.,TGTGCCAGCAGCTTAAGAGTAGATGGGCAAGAGACCCAGTACTTC,CASSLRVDGQETQYF
16,TRBD2,TRBJ2-1,TRBV7-9,once,TGTGCCAGCAGCTTAGCCCTCAGCGGGAGTGGGGATGAGCAGTTCTTC,CASSLALSGSGDEQFF
12,.,TRBJ2-7,TRBV1,once,TGCACCAGCAGCCAAGCGGAAGCCGAGCAGTACTTC,CTSSQAEAEQYF
14,.,TRBJ1-2,TRBV11-2,few,TGTGCCAGCAGCTTAGATACGGGTTTTGGTGGCTACACCTTC,CASSLDTGFGGYTF
15,.,TRBJ1-2,TRBV30,.,TGTGCCTGGAGTGATACAGGGCGGCGGAACTATGGCTACACCTTC,CAWSDTGRRNYGYTF
14,TRBD1,TRBJ1-5,TRBV18,.,TGTGCCAGCTCACCTACAGGGGGCAATCAGCCCCAGCATTTT,CASSPTGGNQPQHF
13,.,TRBJ2-2,TRBV5-4,.,TGTGCCAGCAGCCCACGAGCGGCCGGGGAGCTGTTTTTT,CASSPRAAGELFF
15,.,TRBJ1-5,TRBV27,few,TGTGCCAGCAGCAGGGACGGTAGAGCAAATCAGCCCCAGCATTTT,CASSRDGRANQPQHF
12,.,TRBJ1-1,TRBV29-1,.,TGCGTAGTGGGTTTCATGAACACTGAAGCTTTCTTT,CVVGFMNTEAFF
14,.,TRBJ2-5,TRBV6-5,.,TGTGCCAGCAGTTACTCCCCATACTACGAGACCCAGTACTTC,CASSYSPYYETQYF
12,.,TRBJ2-3,TRBV5-5,.,TGTGCCAGCAGCTTGTTCGGCGATACGCAGTATTTT,CASSLFGDTQYF
17,TRBD2,TRBJ2-7,TRBV15,.,TGTGCCACCAGCAGAGACGGGGGGGACTCAAGCTCCTACGAGCAGTACTTC,CATSRDGGDSSSYEQYF
13,.,TRBJ2-1,TRBV7-8,.,TGTGCCAGCAGCTCGCCGATACAGGTTGAGCAGTTCTTC,CASSSPIQVEQFF
17,TRBD2,TRBJ2-1,TRBV28,.,TGTGCCAGCAGTTTATACCCCCCCGGGGGGAGAGGCAATGAGCAGTTCTTC,CASSLYPPGGRGNEQFF
13,.,TRBJ1-6,TRBV6-5,few,TGTGCCAGCAGTTTGGGACTTCGTTCACCCCTCCACTTT,CASSLGLRSPLHF
16,.,TRBJ1-1,TRBV10-3,.,TGTGCCATCAGTGAGTCCTATTCGGGGGCGTGGACTGAAGCTTTCTTT,CAISESYSGAWTEAFF
14,.,TRBJ1-2,TRBV19,.,TGTGCCAGTAGTCCAGGCCCCACGTCGGGTGGCTACACCTTC,CASSPGPTSGGYTF
15,TRBD1,TRBJ2-3,TRBV18,.,TGTGCCAGCTCGCGCCGACAGGGGGACACAGATACGCAGTATTTT,CASSRRQGDTDTQYF
15,.,TRBJ2-5,TRBV2,.,TGTGCCAGCAGCGACGGGGTCCCGGCCCAGAAGACCCAGTACTTC,CASSDGVPAQKTQYF
13,.,TRBJ1-1,TRBV7-3,.,TGTGCCAGCAGCCGTATACGGAACACTGAAGCTTTCTTT,CASSRIRNTEAFF
18,.,TRBJ2-6,TRBV4-2,.,TGTGCCAGCAGCCAGGCGGGGACGTCCAACTCTGGGGCCAACGTCCTGACTTTC,CASSQAGTSNSGANVLTF
13,.,TRBJ1-6,TRBV30,.,TGTGCCTGGAGTCCCCATTATAATTCACCCCTCCACTTT,CAWSPHYNSPLHF
14,TRBD1,TRBJ1-4,TRBV6-5,.,TGTGCCAGCCATAAGGACAGGCTTAATGAAAAACTGTTTTTT,CASHKDRLNEKLFF
14,.,TRBJ1-1,TRBV6-5,.,TGTGCCAGCACCCTGGGACCCGGGAGCACTGAAGCTTTCTTT,CASTLGPGSTEAFF
13,.,TRBJ1-1,TRBV4-3,.,TGCGCCAGCAGCCAAGGGCGGGGCACTGAAGCTTTCTTT,CASSQGRGTEAFF
13,.,TRBJ2-1,TRBV29-1,.,TGCAGCGCACGGGTGAGCTCCTACAATGAGCAGTTCTTC,CSARVSSYNEQFF
16,.,TRBJ2-1,TRBV18,.,TGTGCCAGCTCACCACCGTCGGCAGGGCCGAGGGATGAGCAGTTCTTC,CASSPPSAGPRDEQFF
14,.,TRBJ1-3,TRBV7-9,.,TGTGCCAGCAGCTTAGTTGGTACCAGAAACACCATATATTTT,CASSLVGTRNTIYF
19,TRBD2,TRBJ2-2,TRBV7-8,.,TGTGCCAGCAGTTATACCCGGACTAGCGGGAGGGCGGGCACCGGGGAGCTGTTTTTT,CASSYTRTSGRAGTGELFF
17,.,TRBJ1-3,TRBV28,.,TGTGCCAGCAGTTTGAATTGGGCAGGTTCCTCTGGAAACACCATATATTTT,CASSLNWAGSSGNTIYF
13,.,TRBJ1-2,TRBV18,.,TGTGCCAGCTCACGATCAGGTTCAGGGGGCTACACCTTC,CASSRSGSGGYTF
13,.,TRBJ1-1,TRBV28,.,TGTGCCAGCAGCTGGGCCATGGGGGGTGAAGCTTTCTTT,CASSWAMGGEAFF
16,.,TRBJ1-5,TRBV21-1,.,TGTGCCAGCAGCAAGACCGGGACCGTCGAGCATCAGCCCCAGCATTTT,CASSKTGTVEHQPQHF
13,TRBD1,TRBJ1-1,TRBV5-1,.,TGCGCCAGCAGCTTGACAGGGGACACTGAAGCTTTCTTT,CASSLTGDTEAFF
14,.,TRBJ2-7,TRBV7-2,.,TGTGCCAGCAGCTCTATGTCGAGCTCCTACGAGCAGTACTTC,CASSSMSSSYEQYF
17,.,TRBJ1-2,TRBV2,.,TGTGCCAGCAGTGAAGCGTATATCAGGCTAGCTAACTATGGCTACACCTTC,CASSEAYIRLANYGYTF
18,TRBD1,TRBJ1-5,TRBV3-1/TRBV3-2,.,TGTGCCAGCAGCCAAGCGGGACAGGGGATGGGTAGCAATCAGCCCCAGCATTTT,CASSQAGQGMGSNQPQHF
14,TRBD2,TRBJ2-7,TRBV19,once,TGTGCCAGTTCTTGGGGACTAGCGGTCGACGAGCAGTACTTC,CASSWGLAVDEQYF